The 16 T cell receptor beta chains below were found in one sample sequenced in a study of blood T cells in healthy people across ages. Primers used in a second PCR of about 7 to 12 cycles were a sample-barcoded 5' primer and a J-beta primer mix. Each CDR3 protein is one row after TCRdb ran MiXCR on the 5' RACE reads. Of 1.8 million or so distinct CDR3 sequences in the sample, around 42% were seen once. The sequenced sample consisted of blood. The source of these receptors is a human donor in good health.

The rearrangement uses TRBV9 and TRBJ2-5; 7 bases map to TRBD2. V lost 4 bases to trimming and J lost 2 bases; unmatched junction nucleotides: 14. Germline values: CDR1 SGDLS, CDR2 YYNGEE. The CDR3 extends over 17 amino acids. The CDR3 DNA sequence: TGTGCCAGCAGCCCTACCCGGGCTAGCGGACAACAAGAGACCCAGTACTTC. It codes for CASSPTRASGQQETQYF.

The gene calls are TRBV6-2 or TRBV6-3 and TRBJ1-5, with unresolved D. The CDR3 is 13 residues long. Between the trimmed V and J ends, which lost 2 bases and 3 bases, there was a span of 5 bases. Per the germline V gene, CDR1 is MNHEY and CDR2 is SVGEGT. The CDR3 spells CASSYGLNQPQHF. As DNA, the CDR3 is TGTGCCAGCAGTTACGGACTCAATCAGCCCCAGCATTTT.

This sequence joins TRBV4-1 and TRBJ2-1, with TRBD1 identical over 7 bases. The CDR3 extends over 16 amino acids. Germline-derived CDR1 and CDR2 are MGHRA and YSYEKL. The junction had 10 bases not matched to a gene; V was cut back by 3 bases and J by 5 bases. CDR3 in DNA: TGCGCCAGCAGCCATTCTTACCGGGACAGAAACAATGAGCAGTTCTTC. Encoded protein: CASSHSYRDRNNEQFF.

This sequence joins TRBV5-4 and TRBJ1-2, with a possible D match to TRBD1 (5 bases). Trimming took 4 bases from V and 3 from J, leaving 16 bases between them. Germline V CDR1 and CDR2: SGHNT, YYREEE (reference sequence). The length of the CDR3 is 15 residues. The CDR3 sequence is CASSHMGGSDYGYTF. For the CDR3, the DNA is TGTGCCAGCAGCCACATGGGGGGTTCGGACTATGGCTACACCTTC.

The V call is TRBV9, the J call TRBJ1-1, with D tentatively TRBD1 (5 bases). V lost 0 bases, J lost 8 bases, and 17 bases lay in between. This CDR3 has 15 amino acids. From germline, CDR1 is SGDLS and CDR2 YYNGEE. The DNA of the CDR3 is TGTGCCAGCAGCGTAGCGTCGGGACCTCAAAACGAAGCTTTCTTT. This gives the protein CASSVASGPQNEAFF.

The chain couples TRBV15 to TRBJ1-5; 8 nucleotides align to TRBD1. The V segment lost 1 base and the J segment 6 bases; nucleotides outside the gene matches: 5. Germline lookup yields CDR1 LNHNV and CDR2 YYDKDF (reference sequence). The CDR3 consists of 15 residues. This CDR3 is CATSRAAGGIQPQHF. The CDR3 DNA reads TGTGCCACCAGCAGAGCAGCAGGGGGCATTCAGCCCCAGCATTTT.

The J gene is TRBJ2-7, the V gene TRBV12-3 or TRBV12-4; maybe TRBD1 (6 bases). V was trimmed by 6 bases and J by 0 bases, leaving 12 bases between them. This CDR3 is 14 amino acids long. The CDR3 is CASSPGTLSYEQYF. The DNA of the CDR3 is TGTGCCAGCAGCCCCGGGACACTCTCCTACGAGCAGTACTTC.

This clonotype was detected only a few times. The V gene is TRBV24-1, the J gene TRBJ1-2; a weak D match, TRBD1 (5 bases). In germline, CDR1 is KGHDR, CDR2 SFDVKD. With 2 bases removed from V and 2 bases from J, the gap between germline ends came to 14 bases. CDR3 length equals 16 residues. CDR3 DNA: TGTGCCACCAGTGATTCCCCGGGACGGGGAAACTATGGCTACACCTTC. It specifies CATSDSPGRGNYGYTF.

The table lists this clonotype with many counts. The rearrangement joins TRBV29-1 to TRBJ1-2; the D is unclear. CDR3 length: 14 residues. The germline V gene encodes CDR1 SQVTM and CDR2 ANQGSEA. V lost 3 bases and J lost 4, with 15 bases in between. CDR3 in amino acids: CSVEGGLGGYGYTF. CDR3 DNA sequence: TGCAGCGTTGAGGGTGGACTGGGTGGCTATGGCTACACCTTC.

The chain combines TRBV5-1 with TRBJ2-5, with 7 bases fitting TRBD1. The germline gives CDR1 SGHRS, CDR2 YFSETQ. After removal of 2 bases from V and 4 bases from J, the junction contained 8 bases not matched to a gene. CDR3 size: 15 residues. Written as DNA, the CDR3 is TGCGCCAGCAGCTTTGGTGGGACAGAGTCAGAGACCCAGTACTTC. Translating gives CASSFGGTESETQYF.

The V and J genes are TRBV11-3 and TRBJ1-6; tentative D call: TRBD1 (6 bases). Per the germline V gene, CDR1 is SGHNT and CDR2 is YENEEA. The CDR3 totals 18 residues. Trimming stripped 2 bases from V and 7 bases from J, with 21 bases between. CDR3 protein: CASSLQGQPVPENSPLHF. The CDR3 bases are TGTGCCAGCAGCTTACAGGGACAACCAGTTCCCGAGAATTCACCCCTCCACTTT.

About this clonotype: A much larger clone is a single base away; this may be a read error. The V call is TRBV7-2, the J call TRBJ2-7; D might be TRBD2 (5 bases). CDR1 and CDR2 from the germline V gene are SGHTA and FQGNSA. This CDR3 comprises 12 residues. The CDR3 is CVSSLRRVEQYF. Here the CDR3 DNA reads TGTGTCAGCAGCTTACGGCGGGTCGAGCAGTACTTC.

The chain recombines TRBV20-1 with TRBJ1-4; perhaps TRBD1 as D (5 bases). Germline V gives CDR1 DFQATT, CDR2 SNEGSKA (reference sequence). The V and J ends lost 0 bases and 6 bases respectively, with 17 bases between them. This CDR3 is built from 16 residues. The CDR3 protein is CSARDTKAGGYEKLFF. CDR3 nucleotides: TGCAGTGCTAGAGATACCAAAGCGGGGGGGTATGAAAAACTGTTTTTT.

This clonotype was picked up a small number of times. The V gene is TRBV15, the J gene TRBJ1-2, with D possibly TRBD1 on 6 matching bases. Trimming cost V 5 bases and J 8 bases, with 15 bases left between them. The CDR3 has 13 residues. The germline V gene encodes CDR1 LNHNV and CDR2 YYDKDF (reference sequence). Here the CDR3 reads CATSSTQGGGYTF. In nucleotides, the CDR3 is TGTGCCACCAGCTCCACACAGGGTGGCGGCTACACCTTC.

This clonotype came up a few times. The chain joins TRBV12-3 or TRBV12-4 to TRBJ1-2; tentative D call: TRBD1 (6 bases). The CDR3 spans 15 residues. Trimming stripped 5 bases from V and 4 bases from J, with 17 bases between. CDR3 loop: CASSETGTLFYGYTF. The CDR3 DNA follows: TGTGCCAGCAGTGAAACAGGGACTCTCTTCTATGGCTACACCTTC.

In regard to this clonotype: An end of the junction does not agree with germline; a read error may underlie this. The chain employs TRBV2 and TRBJ1-4; tentative D call: TRBD1 (6 bases). The CDR3 runs 15 residues. Germline-derived CDR1 and CDR2 are SNHLY and FYNNEI. The CDR3 sequence is CASSRQDATNEKRFF. CDR3 in DNA: TGTGCCAGCAGTCGACAGGATGCAACTAATGAAAAACGGTTTTTT.